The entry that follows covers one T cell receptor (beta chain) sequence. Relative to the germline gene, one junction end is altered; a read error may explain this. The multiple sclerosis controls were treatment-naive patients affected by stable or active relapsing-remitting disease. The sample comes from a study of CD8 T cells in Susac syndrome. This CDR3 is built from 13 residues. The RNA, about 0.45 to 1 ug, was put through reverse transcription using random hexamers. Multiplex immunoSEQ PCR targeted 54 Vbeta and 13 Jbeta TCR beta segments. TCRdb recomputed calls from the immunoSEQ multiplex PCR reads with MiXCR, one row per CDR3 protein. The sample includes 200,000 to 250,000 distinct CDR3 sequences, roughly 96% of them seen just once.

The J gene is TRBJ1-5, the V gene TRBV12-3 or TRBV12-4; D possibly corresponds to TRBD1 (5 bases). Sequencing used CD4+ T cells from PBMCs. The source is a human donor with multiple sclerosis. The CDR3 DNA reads TGTGCCAGCAGGTGGGGCGACAATCAGTCCCAGCATTTT. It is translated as CASRWGDNQSQHF.